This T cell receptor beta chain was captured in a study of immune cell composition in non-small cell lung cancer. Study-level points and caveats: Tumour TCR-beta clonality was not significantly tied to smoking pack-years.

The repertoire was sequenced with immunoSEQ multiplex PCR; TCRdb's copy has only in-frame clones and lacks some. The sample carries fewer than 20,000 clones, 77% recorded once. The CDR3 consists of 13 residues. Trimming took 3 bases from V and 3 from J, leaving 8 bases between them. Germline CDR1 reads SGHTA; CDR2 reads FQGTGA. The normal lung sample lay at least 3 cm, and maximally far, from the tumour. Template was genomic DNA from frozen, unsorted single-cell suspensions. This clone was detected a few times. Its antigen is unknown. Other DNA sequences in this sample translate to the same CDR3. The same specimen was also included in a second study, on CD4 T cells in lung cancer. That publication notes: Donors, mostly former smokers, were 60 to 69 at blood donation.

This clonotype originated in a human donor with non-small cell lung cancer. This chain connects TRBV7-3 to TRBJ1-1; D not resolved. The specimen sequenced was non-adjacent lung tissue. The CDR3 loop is CASSFWRDTEAFF. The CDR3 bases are TGTGCCAGCAGCTTCTGGAGAGACACTGAAGCTTTCTTT.